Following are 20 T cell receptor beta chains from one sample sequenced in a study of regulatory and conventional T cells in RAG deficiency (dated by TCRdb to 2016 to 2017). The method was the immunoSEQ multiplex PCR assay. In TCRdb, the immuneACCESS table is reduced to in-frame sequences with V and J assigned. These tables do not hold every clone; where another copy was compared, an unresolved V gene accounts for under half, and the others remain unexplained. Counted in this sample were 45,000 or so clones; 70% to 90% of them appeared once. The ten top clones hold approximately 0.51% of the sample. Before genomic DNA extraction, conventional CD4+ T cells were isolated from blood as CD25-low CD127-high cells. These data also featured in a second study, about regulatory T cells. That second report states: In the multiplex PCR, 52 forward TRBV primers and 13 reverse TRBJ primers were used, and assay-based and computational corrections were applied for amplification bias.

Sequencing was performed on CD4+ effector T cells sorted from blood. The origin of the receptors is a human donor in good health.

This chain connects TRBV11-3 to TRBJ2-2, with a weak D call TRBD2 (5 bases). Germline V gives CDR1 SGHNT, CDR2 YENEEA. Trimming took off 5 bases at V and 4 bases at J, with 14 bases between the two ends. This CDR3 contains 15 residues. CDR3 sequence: CASSPRAAGTGELFF. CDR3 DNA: TGTGCCAGCAGCCCCAGAGCGGCGGGCACCGGGGAGCTGTTTTTT.

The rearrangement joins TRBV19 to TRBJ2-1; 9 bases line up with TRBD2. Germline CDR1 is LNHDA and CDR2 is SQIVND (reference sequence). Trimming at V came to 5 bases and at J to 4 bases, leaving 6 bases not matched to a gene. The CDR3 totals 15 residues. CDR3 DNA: TGTGCCAGTAGTTCTCCTAGCGGGAAGTACAATGAGCAGTTCTTC. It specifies CASSSPSGKYNEQFF.

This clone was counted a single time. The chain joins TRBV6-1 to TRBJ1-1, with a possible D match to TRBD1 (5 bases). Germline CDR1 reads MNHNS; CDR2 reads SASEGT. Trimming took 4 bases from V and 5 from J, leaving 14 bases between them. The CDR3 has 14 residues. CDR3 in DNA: TGTGCCAGCAGTGGATTAGGCAGGGATACTGAAGCTTTCTTT. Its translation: CASSGLGRDTEAFF.

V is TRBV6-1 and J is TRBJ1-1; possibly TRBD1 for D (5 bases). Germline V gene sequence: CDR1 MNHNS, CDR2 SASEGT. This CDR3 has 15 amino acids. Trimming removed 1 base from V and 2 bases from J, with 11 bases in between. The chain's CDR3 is CASSEVYGANTEAFF. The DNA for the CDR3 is TGTGCCAGCAGTGAAGTCTACGGGGCAAACACTGAAGCTTTCTTT.

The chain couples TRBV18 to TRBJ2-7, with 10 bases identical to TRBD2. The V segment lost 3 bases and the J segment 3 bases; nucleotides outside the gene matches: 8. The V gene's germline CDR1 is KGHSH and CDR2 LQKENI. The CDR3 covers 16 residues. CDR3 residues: CASSPLLAGEIYEQYF. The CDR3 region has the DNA TGTGCCAGCTCACCGCTTCTAGCGGGAGAAATCTACGAGCAGTACTTC.

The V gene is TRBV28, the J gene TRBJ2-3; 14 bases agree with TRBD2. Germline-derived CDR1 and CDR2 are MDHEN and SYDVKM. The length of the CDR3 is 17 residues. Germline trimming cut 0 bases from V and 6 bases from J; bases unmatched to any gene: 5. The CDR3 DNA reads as TGTGCCAGCAGTTTATGGGGACTAGCGGGAGTAGGCGATACGCAGTATTTT. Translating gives CASSLWGLAGVGDTQYF.

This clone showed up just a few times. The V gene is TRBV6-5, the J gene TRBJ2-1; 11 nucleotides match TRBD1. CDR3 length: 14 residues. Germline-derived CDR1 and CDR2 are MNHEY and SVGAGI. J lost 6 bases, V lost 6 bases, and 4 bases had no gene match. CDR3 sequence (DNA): TGTGCCAGCAGACCCGGGACAGGGGGCAATGAGCAGTTCTTC. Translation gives CASRPGTGGNEQFF.

The CDR3 is CASSYPGQGAAGYTF. Written as DNA, the CDR3 is TGTGCCAGCAGTTATCCGGGACAGGGGGCGGCTGGCTACACCTTC. This chain uses TRBV25-1 with TRBJ1-2, with TRBD1 matching over 12 bases. CDR3 length: 15 amino acids. The V segment lost 5 bases and the J segment 7 bases; nucleotides outside the gene matches: 8. Germline lookup yields CDR1 MGHDK and CDR2 SYGVNS.

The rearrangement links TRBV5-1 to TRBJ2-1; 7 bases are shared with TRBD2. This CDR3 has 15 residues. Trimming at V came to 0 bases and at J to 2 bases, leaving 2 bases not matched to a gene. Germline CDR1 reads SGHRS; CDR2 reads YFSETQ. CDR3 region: CASSLAAGTYNEQFF. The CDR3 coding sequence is TGCGCCAGCAGCTTGGCAGCGGGAACCTACAATGAGCAGTTCTTC.

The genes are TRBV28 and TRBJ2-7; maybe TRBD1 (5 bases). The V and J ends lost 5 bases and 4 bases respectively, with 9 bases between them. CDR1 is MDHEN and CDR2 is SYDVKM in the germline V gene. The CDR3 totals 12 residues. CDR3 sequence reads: CASSLQGYEQYF. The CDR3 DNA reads TGTGCCAGCAGTCTGCAGGGTTACGAGCAGTACTTC.

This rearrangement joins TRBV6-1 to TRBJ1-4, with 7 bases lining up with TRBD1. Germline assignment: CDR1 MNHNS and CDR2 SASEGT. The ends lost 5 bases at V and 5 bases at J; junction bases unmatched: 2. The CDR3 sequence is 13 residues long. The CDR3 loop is CASSQTGNEKLFF. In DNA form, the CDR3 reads TGTGCCAGCAGTCAGACAGGGAATGAAAAACTGTTTTTT.

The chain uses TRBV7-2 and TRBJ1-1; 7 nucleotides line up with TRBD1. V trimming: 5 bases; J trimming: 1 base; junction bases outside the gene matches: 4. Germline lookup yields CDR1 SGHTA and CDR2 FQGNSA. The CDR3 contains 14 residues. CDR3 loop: CASSTRTGNTEAFF. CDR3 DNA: TGTGCCAGCAGCACCCGGACAGGGAACACTGAAGCTTTCTTT.

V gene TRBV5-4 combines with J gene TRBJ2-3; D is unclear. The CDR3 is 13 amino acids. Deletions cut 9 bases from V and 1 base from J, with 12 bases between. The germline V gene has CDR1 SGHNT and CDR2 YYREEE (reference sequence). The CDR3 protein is CAIRLTGTDTQYF. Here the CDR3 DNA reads TGTGCCATCAGACTTACCGGCACAGATACGCAGTATTTT. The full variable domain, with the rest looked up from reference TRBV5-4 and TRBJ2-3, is ETGVTQSPTHLIKTRGQQVTLRCSSQSGHNTVSWYQQALGQGPQFIFQYYREEENGRGNFPPRFSGLQFPNYSSELNVNALELDDSALYLCAIRLTGTDTQYFGPGTRLTVL.

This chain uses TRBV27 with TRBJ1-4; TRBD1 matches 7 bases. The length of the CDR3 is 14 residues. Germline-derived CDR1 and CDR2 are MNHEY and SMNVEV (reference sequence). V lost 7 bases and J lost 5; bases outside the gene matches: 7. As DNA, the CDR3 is TGTGCCAGCACCCGGACAGGTGAAAATGAAAAACTGTTTTTT. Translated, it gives CASTRTGENEKLFF. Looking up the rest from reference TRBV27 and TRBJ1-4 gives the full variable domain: EAQVTQNPRYLITVTGKKLTVTCSQNMNHEYMSWYRQDPGLGLRQIYYSMNVEVTDKGDVPEGYKVSRKEKRNFPLILESPSPNQTSLYFCASTRTGENEKLFFGSGTQLSVL.

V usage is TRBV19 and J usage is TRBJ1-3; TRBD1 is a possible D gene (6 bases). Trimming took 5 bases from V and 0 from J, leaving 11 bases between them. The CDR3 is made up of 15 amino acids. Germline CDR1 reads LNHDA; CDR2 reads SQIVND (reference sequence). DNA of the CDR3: TGTGCCAGTAGTGGGGGCAGGAGCTCTGGAAACACCATATATTTT. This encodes CASSGGRSSGNTIYF.

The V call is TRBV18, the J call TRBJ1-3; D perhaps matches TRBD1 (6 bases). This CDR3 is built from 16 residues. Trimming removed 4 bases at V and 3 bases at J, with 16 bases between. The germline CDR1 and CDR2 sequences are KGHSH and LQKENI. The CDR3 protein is CASSLGDKTSGNTIYF. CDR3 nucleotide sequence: TGTGCCAGCTCACTAGGGGACAAGACGAGTGGAAACACCATATATTTT.

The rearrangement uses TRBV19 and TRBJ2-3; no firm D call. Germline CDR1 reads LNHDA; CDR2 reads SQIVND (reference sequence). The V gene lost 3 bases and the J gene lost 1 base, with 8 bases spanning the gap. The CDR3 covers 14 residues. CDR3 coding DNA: TGTGCCAGTAGTATGGGTCTTGGCACAGATACGCAGTATTTT. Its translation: CASSMGLGTDTQYF.

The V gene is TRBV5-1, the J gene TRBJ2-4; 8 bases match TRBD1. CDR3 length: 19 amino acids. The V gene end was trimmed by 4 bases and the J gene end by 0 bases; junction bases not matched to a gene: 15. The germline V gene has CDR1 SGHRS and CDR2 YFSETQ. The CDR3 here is CASSPPGTGSKLAKNIQYF. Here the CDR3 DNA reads TGCGCCAGCAGCCCGCCCGGGACAGGCTCTAAGCTAGCCAAAAACATTCAGTACTTC.

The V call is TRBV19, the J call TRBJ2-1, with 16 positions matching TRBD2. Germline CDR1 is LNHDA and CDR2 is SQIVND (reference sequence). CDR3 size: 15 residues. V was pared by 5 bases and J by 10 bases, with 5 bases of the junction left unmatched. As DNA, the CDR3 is TGTGCCAGTAGTCCCACGGGACTAGCGGGAGGGGAGCAGTTCTTC. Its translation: CASSPTGLAGGEQFF. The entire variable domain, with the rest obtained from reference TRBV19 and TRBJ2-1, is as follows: DGGITQSPKYLFRKEGQNVTLSCEQNLNHDAMYWYRQDPGQGLRLIYYSQIVNDFQKGDIAEGYSVSREKKESFPLTVTSAQKNPTAFYLCASSPTGLAGGEQFFGPGTRLTVL.

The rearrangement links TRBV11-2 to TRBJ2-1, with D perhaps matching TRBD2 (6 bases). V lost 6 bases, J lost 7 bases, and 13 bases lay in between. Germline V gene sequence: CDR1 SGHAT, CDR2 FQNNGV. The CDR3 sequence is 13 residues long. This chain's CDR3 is CASSSGVANEQFF. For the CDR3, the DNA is TGTGCCAGCAGTTCGGGGGTGGCAAATGAGCAGTTCTTC.